Shown below are 18 T cell receptor beta chains from a single sample sequenced in a study of T cell changes during pregnancy in multiple sclerosis. The method was immunoSEQ multiplex PCR; TCRdb's version includes in-frame clones alone and lacks a portion of them. The table has about 59,000 clones, roughly 90% seen once. The sequencing used peripheral blood, collected in the second trimester of pregnancy. Receptors were obtained from a female donor in good health, enrolled as a control in a pregnancy study.

The chain couples TRBV5-6 to TRBJ2-1; TRBD1 aligns across 11 bases. The CDR3 has 14 amino acids. The V segment lost 3 bases and the J segment 7 bases; nucleotides outside the gene matches: 3. Germline-derived CDR1 and CDR2 are SGHDT and YYEEEE. The DNA for the CDR3 is TGTGCCAGCAGCTGGACAGGGGGCGAGAATGAGCAGTTCTTC. It codes for CASSWTGGENEQFF.

The J gene is TRBJ2-1, the V gene TRBV6-4, with 9 bases lining up with TRBD2. The CDR3 contains 16 residues. Germline lookup yields CDR1 MRHNA and CDR2 SNTAGT. Trimming took 0 bases from V and 5 from J; bases not matched to a gene: 5. The CDR3 DNA reads TGTGCCAGCAGTGACTCAGGGACTAGCAGACACAATGAGCAGTTCTTC. Translation gives CASSDSGTSRHNEQFF.

The chain uses TRBV30 and TRBJ1-2, with TRBD1 matching 7 bases. The germline V gene encodes CDR1 GTSNPN and CDR2 SVGIG (reference sequence). The CDR3 is 13 residues long. The trim removed 1 base at V and 7 bases at J, leaving 6 bases unmatched. The CDR3: CAWSAAGGGGYTF. The CDR3 nucleotides are TGTGCCTGGAGTGCTGCAGGGGGAGGTGGCTACACCTTC.

This clone was seen only once. The chain employs TRBV5-1 and TRBJ2-1; a possible D gene is TRBD1 (5 bases). CDR1 is SGHRS and CDR2 is YFSETQ in the germline V gene. The CDR3 extends over 14 amino acids. With 7 bases removed from V and 6 bases from J, the gap between germline ends came to 17 bases. Here the CDR3 reads CASGLIPGINEQFF. The DNA of the CDR3 is TGCGCCAGCGGCCTTATCCCAGGGATCAATGAGCAGTTCTTC.

The chain recombines TRBV9 with TRBJ1-5, with D possibly TRBD1 on 6 matching bases. Trimming took off 4 bases at V and 9 bases at J, with 17 bases between the two ends. The CDR3 is made up of 14 amino acids. Germline assignment: CDR1 SGDLS and CDR2 YYNGEE. CDR3 DNA sequence: TGTGCCAGCAGCCCACAGGGTACGGGCGGGCCCCAGCATTTT. Residues: CASSPQGTGGPQHF.

This clone was found once. CDR3 protein: CASSSTGANTEAFF. The CDR3 DNA reads TGCGCCAGCAGCTCCACAGGGGCCAACACTGAAGCTTTCTTT. The chain employs TRBV5-1 and TRBJ1-1; 7 bases line up with TRBD1. Germline V gene lookup returns CDR1 SGHRS and CDR2 YFSETQ. There are 14 residues in the CDR3. V shed 3 bases and J 2 bases; nucleotides not matched to a gene: 4.

Turning to this clone: An end of the junction differs from the germline gene, which may be a read error. The V call is TRBV7-7, the J call TRBJ2-5; TRBD2 agrees at 13 bases. CDR1 is SSHAT, CDR2 FNYEAQ, per germline (reference sequence). The CDR3 sequence is 17 residues long. CDR3 protein: CASSLGLAGTGQETQYF. In DNA form, the CDR3 reads TGTGCTAGCAGCTTGGGACTAGCGGGGACGGGGCAAGAGACCCAGTACTTC. The full variable domain, its missing parts supplied by reference TRBV7-7 and TRBJ2-5, is GAGVSQSPRYKVTKRGQDVTLRCDPISSHATLYWYQQALGQGPEFLTYFNYEAQPDKSGLPSDRFSAERPEGSISTLTIQRTEQRDSAMYRCASSLGLAGTGQETQYFGPGTRLLVL.

This chain links TRBV18 with TRBJ1-1, with TRBD1 matching 10 bases. Per the germline V gene, CDR1 is KGHSH and CDR2 is LQKENI. With 5 bases clipped from V and 5 bases from J, the junction kept 11 bases outside the gene matches. The CDR3 is 16 amino acids. The CDR3 DNA reads TGTGCCAGCTCAGGAATCCCGGGACAGGGGAAAACTGAAGCTTTCTTT. Its translation: CASSGIPGQGKTEAFF.

This clone has a handful of counts. The V and J genes are TRBV10-1 and TRBJ1-3; tentatively, D is TRBD1 (5 bases). Germline assignment: CDR1 WNHNN and CDR2 SYGVQD (reference sequence). This CDR3 is built from 14 residues. V was pared by 5 bases and J by 2 bases, with 10 bases between. The CDR3 sequence is CASSMTVPGNTIYF. The CDR3 DNA follows: TGCGCCAGCAGTATGACAGTCCCTGGAAACACCATATATTTT.

This clone has only one observation. The rearrangement uses TRBV28 and TRBJ2-3, with TRBD2 matching 16 bases. V was clipped by 4 bases and J by 4 bases; unmatched bases: 11. Germline V gene sequence: CDR1 MDHEN, CDR2 SYDVKM. This CDR3 has 19 residues. This chain's CDR3 is CASSSPPGLAGGPPDTQYF. CDR3 nucleotide sequence: TGTGCCAGCAGTTCCCCCCCGGGACTAGCGGGAGGGCCCCCAGATACGCAGTATTTT.

The chain couples TRBV6-1 to TRBJ2-3; 9 bases align to TRBD1. The CDR3 spans 14 residues. V shed 1 base and J 6 bases; nucleotides not matched to a gene: 2. The germline V gene has CDR1 MNHNS and CDR2 SASEGT. Here the CDR3 DNA reads TGTGCCAGCAGTGAAGGACAGGGGGGTGATACGCAGTATTTT. Its protein product is CASSEGQGGDTQYF.

V gene TRBV7-3 combines with J gene TRBJ2-3; D unclear. V was cut by 1 base and J by 3 bases, with 11 bases left in between. The length of the CDR3 is 15 residues. Germline CDR1 SGHTA, CDR2 FQGTGA. Here the CDR3 DNA reads TGTGCCAGCAGCTTAAGTCCGGAGTTTACAGATACGCAGTATTTT. Translated, it gives CASSLSPEFTDTQYF.

In its sample, this clone was seen once. The chain's CDR3 is CASGFPYRGVSGRDEAFF. The CDR3 nucleotides are TGTGCTAGTGGTTTCCCCTATCGGGGGGTCTCTGGACGGGATGAAGCTTTCTTT. V gene TRBV12-5 combines with J gene TRBJ1-1; possible D gene TRBD1, 5 bases. The CDR3 is 18 amino acids. V lost 3 bases and J lost 7, with 27 bases in between. Germline V gene lookup returns CDR1 LGHNT and CDR2 FRNRAP.

The CDR3: CASSPDSSEAFF. The CDR3 DNA follows: TGTGCCAGCTCACCGGACAGTTCTGAAGCTTTCTTT. The chain uses TRBV18 and TRBJ1-1; possible D gene TRBD1, 6 bases. The germline V and J ends were trimmed by 3 bases and 6 bases, with 8 bases remaining between them. The germline V gene encodes CDR1 KGHSH and CDR2 LQKENI. This CDR3 has 12 residues.

The rearrangement uses TRBV29-1 and TRBJ2-5; D gene uncertain. The CDR3 consists of 12 residues. The germline V gene encodes CDR1 SQVTM and CDR2 ANQGSEA. V lost 7 bases to trimming and J lost 2 bases, with 11 bases between them. CDR3 sequence (DNA): TGCAGCGCCTATGGAGTTCAAGAGACCCAGTACTTC. This translates into CSAYGVQETQYF.

The chain combines TRBV4-3 with TRBJ1-4; D might be TRBD1 (6 bases). Trimming left V 2 bases short and J 2 bases short, with 18 bases between. The germline gives CDR1 LGHNA, CDR2 YSLEER. The CDR3 contains 18 residues. Here the CDR3 reads CASSQRPLQGSTNEKLFF. The CDR3 DNA sequence: TGCGCCAGCAGCCAAAGACCCCTACAGGGCTCGACTAATGAAAAACTGTTTTTT.

This rearrangement joins TRBV29-1 to TRBJ1-5; tentatively, D is TRBD1 (6 bases). V was shortened by 4 bases and J by 4 bases, with 14 bases between the two germline ends. The CDR3 is 14 amino acids. Germline CDR1 and CDR2: SQVTM and ANQGSEA. CDR3 loop: CSVGFDRTNQPQHF. The DNA of the CDR3 is TGCAGCGTTGGGTTCGACAGGACAAATCAGCCCCAGCATTTT.

This clone turned up a few times. The chain links TRBV7-3 to TRBJ1-1; D gene uncertain. CDR1 is SGHTA, CDR2 FQGTGA, per germline. The V end was cut by 5 bases, the J end by 1 base, with 11 bases between. CDR3 size: 14 residues. CDR3 residues: CASSRTAENTEAFF. In DNA form, the CDR3 reads TGTGCCAGCAGCCGTACAGCCGAGAACACTGAAGCTTTCTTT.